This record covers a single T cell receptor beta chain. The antigen is unknown. This sample stems from a study of post-analysis software for immune sequencing data. Study-wide findings and caveats: Patients used about five TRBV segments, including TRBV5-6, TRBV5-1 and TRBV20-1, more often than controls. By F measure, samples from a shared preparation batch strongly co-clustered.

The CDR3 runs 15 residues. In germline, CDR1 is MNHEY, CDR2 SMNVEV (reference sequence). The TCR beta cDNA libraries carried unique molecular identifiers. TCRdb itself ran the PCR reads through MiXCR, one entry per CDR3 protein. The sample shows some 800,000 distinct CDR3 sequences, roughly 46% of them seen only once. V usage is TRBV27 and J usage is TRBJ2-4; TRBD2 aligns across 10 bases. TRBJ2-7 explains the end of the DNA better; the J call may be wrong. The sequencing sample was made of blood. The receptor was isolated from a girl aged 10 to 17 with multiple sclerosis. CDR3 nucleotides: TGTGCCAGCAGCCCAAGCGGGGGGGGCCCCTACGAGCAGTACTTC. Its translation: CASSPSGGGPYEQYF.